Shown below are 30 T cell receptor beta chains from a single sample sequenced in a study of blood T cell repertoires in COVID-19. The protocol was immunoSEQ multiplex PCR, while the TCRdb copy is restricted to in-frame clones and leaves out a portion. The sample lists around 100,000 clones; about 90% were seen once. The sample comprised peripheral blood. The receptors here all came from a woman in her fifties or sixties with acute or convalescent COVID-19.

A single count supports this clone. CDR3 nucleotide sequence: TGTGCTAGTGCCCTAGCGGGGCGCACAGATACGCAGTATTTT. Protein product: CASALAGRTDTQYF. The chain carries TRBV12-5 and TRBJ2-3, with 9 bases identical to TRBD2. The CDR3 contains 14 residues. Trimming cost V 7 bases and J 1 base; bases outside gene matches: 3. In germline, CDR1 is LGHNT, CDR2 FRNRAP.

The chain links TRBV18 to TRBJ2-7; tentative D call: TRBD2 (6 bases). The CDR3 has 14 residues. With 7 bases removed from V and 3 bases from J, the gap between germline ends came to 16 bases. Per the germline V gene, CDR1 is KGHSH and CDR2 is LQKENI. For the CDR3, the DNA is TGTGCCAGCTTACCCGTTGGCGGGGTCTACGAGCAGTACTTC. Translated: CASLPVGGVYEQYF.

V and J are TRBV3-1 (or the pseudogene TRBV3-2) and TRBJ1-2; TRBD1 agrees at 7 bases. After removal of 0 bases from V and 6 bases from J, the junction contained 7 bases not matched to a gene. Germline V gene sequence: CDR1 LGHDT, CDR2 YNNKEL (reference sequence). The CDR3 consists of 15 residues. Written as DNA, the CDR3 is TGTGCCAGCAGCCAAGACGCTACAGGGGCGGATGGCTACACCTTC. Residues: CASSQDATGADGYTF.

The genes are TRBV3-1 (or the pseudogene TRBV3-2) and TRBJ2-7; a weak D match, TRBD1 (6 bases). Trimming removed 0 bases at V and 13 bases at J, with 13 bases between. The CDR3 extends over 12 amino acids. Germline V lookup: CDR1 LGHDT, CDR2 YNNKEL (reference sequence). Written as DNA, the CDR3 is TGTGCCAGCAGCCAAGATCGACAGGTCCTCTACTTC. As protein: CASSQDRQVLYF.

The chain joins TRBV9 to TRBJ1-2; the D is unclear. CDR3 length: 14 amino acids. V shed 4 bases and J shed 8 bases, with 18 bases lying between them. Germline CDR1 SGDLS, CDR2 YYNGEE. The CDR3 protein is CASSPDVTRGGYTF. CDR3 bases: TGTGCCAGCAGCCCGGACGTAACTAGAGGGGGCTACACCTTC.

The chain couples TRBV19 to TRBJ1-4; maybe TRBD1 (6 bases). This CDR3 is 13 amino acids long. Germline assignment: CDR1 LNHDA and CDR2 SQIVND (reference sequence). V was cut by 4 bases and J by 8 bases, with 11 bases left in between. The CDR3 nucleotides read TGTGCCAGTAGTAGCACGCAGGGGGAAAAACTGTTTTTT. This gives the protein CASSSTQGEKLFF.

The rearrangement joins TRBV5-1 to TRBJ2-1; D is perhaps TRBD1 (6 bases). The germline V and J ends were trimmed by 4 bases and 9 bases, with 20 bases remaining between them. Germline CDR1 is SGHRS and CDR2 is YFSETQ. The CDR3 totals 15 residues. The CDR3 DNA sequence: TGCGCCAGCAGCCTCCGGGCGGGTAGGGGGAGTGAGCAGTTCTTC. It yields the protein CASSLRAGRGSEQFF.

The chain employs TRBV12-3 or TRBV12-4 and TRBJ1-1; 7 nucleotides agree with TRBD1. Germline trimming cut 5 bases from V and 4 bases from J; bases unmatched to any gene: 4. The CDR3 sequence is 13 residues long. The CDR3 DNA sequence: TGTGCCAGCAGTGCCTCAGGGGGCACTGAAGCTTTCTTT. It encodes CASSASGGTEAFF.

This clone was seen a single time. This chain connects TRBV5-6 to TRBJ1-2; TRBD1 aligns across 8 bases. Trimming took 4 bases from V and 4 from J; bases not matched to a gene: 12. This CDR3 contains 16 residues. Germline V gene sequence: CDR1 SGHDT, CDR2 YYEEEE. The CDR3 is CASSTHNRGEGYGYTF. CDR3 coding DNA: TGTGCCAGCAGCACCCACAACAGGGGGGAGGGCTATGGCTACACCTTC.

V gene TRBV2 combines with J gene TRBJ2-3, with D perhaps matching TRBD2 (7 bases). The germline CDR1 and CDR2 sequences are SNHLY and FYNNEI. The CDR3 has 18 amino acids. The V end was cut by 4 bases, the J end by 4 bases, with 24 bases between. CDR3 amino acids: CASSVYGPRGGGPDTQYF. The CDR3 bases are TGTGCCAGCAGTGTTTACGGACCCCGGGGAGGGGGGCCAGATACGCAGTATTTT.

V gene TRBV6-2 or TRBV6-3 combines with J gene TRBJ1-1; D not resolved. The V and J ends lost 4 bases and 7 bases respectively, with 13 bases between them. Germline-derived CDR1 and CDR2 are MNHEY and SVGEGT. CDR3 length: 13 residues. Here the CDR3 reads CASSSRAGIEAFF. CDR3 nucleotide sequence: TGTGCCAGCAGTTCTAGGGCGGGGATTGAAGCTTTCTTT.

The chain is built from TRBV27 and TRBJ1-2; 7 nucleotides agree with TRBD1. The V gene end was trimmed by 2 bases and the J gene end by 4 bases; junction bases not matched to a gene: 7. Germline V gives CDR1 MNHEY, CDR2 SMNVEV (reference sequence). The CDR3 covers 15 residues. In DNA form, the CDR3 reads TGTGCCAGCAGTTTAAGCCCGACAGGGCCCTATGGCTACACCTTC. It translates to CASSLSPTGPYGYTF.

This clone has only a few counts. The V gene is TRBV7-3, the J gene TRBJ2-5; 14 nucleotides align to TRBD2. The CDR3 has 14 amino acids. Unmatched junction bases numbered 1, after V lost 3 bases and J lost 7 bases. CDR1 and CDR2 from the germline V gene are SGHTA and FQGTGA. CDR3 sequence reads: CASSLTSGRGTQYF. For the CDR3, the DNA is TGTGCCAGCAGCTTGACTAGCGGGAGGGGGACCCAGTACTTC.

V usage is TRBV18 and J usage is TRBJ1-5, with TRBD1 matching over 12 bases. Per germline, CDR1 KGHSH and CDR2 LQKENI. With 0 bases clipped from V and 9 bases from J, the junction kept 3 bases outside the gene matches. CDR3 length equals 15 residues. CDR3 nucleotides: TGTGCCAGCTCACCACCGGGGACAGGGGGCCTGCCCCAGCATTTT. This translates into CASSPPGTGGLPQHF. The whole variable domain, remainder taken from reference TRBV18 and TRBJ1-5, is NAGVMQNPRHLVRRRGQEARLRCSPMKGHSHVYWYRQLPEEGLKFMVYLQKENIIDESGMPKERFSAEFPKEGPSILRIQQVVRGDSAAYFCASSPPGTGGLPQHFGDGTRLSIL.

This clone has a handful of counts. The chain employs TRBV3-1 (or the pseudogene TRBV3-2) and TRBJ2-2, with D perhaps TRBD2 (6 bases). Trimming cost V 4 bases and J 4 bases, with 10 bases left between them. CDR1 LGHDT and CDR2 YNNKEL come from the germline V gene (reference sequence). The CDR3 runs 14 residues. CDR3 region: CASSPWEATGELFF. Written as DNA, the CDR3 is TGTGCCAGCAGCCCGTGGGAGGCCACCGGGGAGCTGTTTTTT.

V gene TRBV25-1 combines with J gene TRBJ1-1; D perhaps matches TRBD1 (6 bases). This CDR3 is built from 12 residues. Germline V gives CDR1 MGHDK, CDR2 SYGVNS. Trimming removed 8 bases at V and 13 bases at J, with 20 bases between. In DNA, the CDR3 is TGTGCCAGCCAAGAGGGCACAGGGCTTGGTTTCTTT. Protein: CASQEGTGLGFF.

This clone is a singleton in its sample. The chain employs TRBV30 and TRBJ2-5, with D tentatively TRBD1 (6 bases). The germline V and J ends were trimmed by 1 base and 4 bases, with 13 bases remaining between them. The CDR3 length is 14 residues. Per the germline V gene, CDR1 is GTSNPN and CDR2 is SVGIG (reference sequence). DNA for the CDR3: TGTGCCTGGAGTGGGGCAGGGGTAGGAGAGACCCAGTACTTC. Amino acids: CAWSGAGVGETQYF.

The chain joins TRBV19 to TRBJ2-3, with 7 nucleotides matching TRBD2. This CDR3 is built from 15 residues. The trim removed 2 bases at V and 6 bases at J, leaving 8 bases unmatched. The germline CDR1 and CDR2 sequences are LNHDA and SQIVND (reference sequence). The CDR3 is CASSIQTSFKDTQYF. CDR3 DNA: TGTGCCAGTAGTATACAGACTAGCTTTAAGGATACGCAGTATTTT.

The chain links TRBV5-3 to TRBJ2-1; D ambiguous. TRBV5-3 is given ORF status, its function remaining uncertain. V gave up 4 bases and J gave up 10 bases, with 30 bases separating them. This CDR3 spans 18 amino acids. The CDR3 reads CARSQTLHSPPFLREQFF. Written as DNA, the CDR3 is TGTGCCAGAAGCCAGACCCTCCACAGTCCCCCCTTCCTTAGGGAGCAGTTCTTC.

This clone was detected only a few times. The rearrangement joins TRBV30 to TRBJ2-5, with D unresolved. This CDR3 has 11 amino acids. The germline gives CDR1 GTSNPN, CDR2 SVGIG (reference sequence). Trimming took off 1 base at V and 7 bases at J, with 7 bases between the two ends. CDR3 coding DNA: TGTGCCTGGAGTGGGTTCGGGACCCAGTACTTC. Protein: CAWSGFGTQYF.

This chain uses TRBV29-1 with TRBJ2-3; TRBD1 agrees at 7 bases. V gave up 7 bases and J gave up 4 bases; unmatched junction bases: 8. The CDR3 extends over 13 amino acids. Germline loops: CDR1 SQVTM, CDR2 ANQGSEA. The CDR3 spells CSASRGRSDTQYF. As DNA, the CDR3 is TGCAGCGCTTCGAGGGGGCGGTCAGATACGCAGTATTTT.

This sequence joins TRBV18 and TRBJ1-5, with D maybe TRBD1 (5 bases). Per germline, CDR1 KGHSH and CDR2 LQKENI. The ends were cut back, 2 bases at V and 1 base at J, with 15 bases in the middle. The length of the CDR3 is 17 residues. The CDR3 DNA follows: TGTGCCAGCTCACCAATAGCTCTCGGGGGGAGCAATCAGCCCCAGCATTTT. Its translation: CASSPIALGGSNQPQHF.

The chain recombines TRBV29-1 with TRBJ2-5, with D perhaps TRBD1 (5 bases). CDR3 size: 12 residues. Trimming took 4 bases from V and 5 from J, leaving 11 bases between them. Germline V gene lookup returns CDR1 SQVTM and CDR2 ANQGSEA. CDR3 in DNA: TGCAGCGTTGCTGGCAGGGTGGAGACCCAGTACTTC. Translated, it gives CSVAGRVETQYF.

This chain connects TRBV6-6 to TRBJ2-3; 8 nucleotides align to TRBD2. The length of the CDR3 is 15 residues. Losses at the gene ends were 4 bases for V and 0 bases for J; bases not matched to a gene: 3. Germline loops: CDR1 MNHNY, CDR2 SVGAGI (reference sequence). In DNA form, the CDR3 reads TGTGCCAGCAGTTCCAGCGGGAGAAGCACAGATACGCAGTATTTT. This gives the protein CASSSSGRSTDTQYF.

V usage is TRBV19 and J usage is TRBJ2-5, with D perhaps TRBD1 (6 bases). V was shortened by 6 bases and J by 5 bases, with 13 bases between the two germline ends. The CDR3 has 13 residues. The germline CDR1 and CDR2 sequences are LNHDA and SQIVND (reference sequence). The CDR3 here is CASSWGRGETQYF. As DNA, the CDR3 is TGTGCCAGTAGCTGGGGGCGCGGTGAGACCCAGTACTTC.

The V and J genes are TRBV7-2 and TRBJ1-5; no definite D call. This CDR3 spans 13 amino acids. Trimming shortened V by 5 bases and J by 5 bases, and 10 bases separated the two germline ends. Germline assignment: CDR1 SGHTA and CDR2 FQGNSA. This CDR3 reads CASSKRGDQPQHF. The CDR3 coding sequence is TGTGCCAGCAGCAAACGCGGGGATCAGCCCCAGCATTTT.

This clone occurred a few times. The V gene is TRBV25-1, the J gene TRBJ1-1; D not resolved. V was clipped by 5 bases and J by 1 base, with 8 bases between them. The CDR3 has 13 amino acids. Germline loops: CDR1 MGHDK, CDR2 SYGVNS. The DNA for the CDR3 is TGTGCCAGCAGTTGGGCAGGGAACACTGAAGCTTTCTTT. As protein: CASSWAGNTEAFF.

V gene TRBV7-8 combines with J gene TRBJ1-4; D is ambiguous. Trimming cost V 4 bases and J 7 bases, with 13 bases left between them. The germline V gene encodes CDR1 SGHVS and CDR2 FQNEAQ. CDR3 length: 14 residues. The CDR3 DNA reads as TGTGCCAGCAGCTACGGAGGTTGGGGTGAAAAACTGTTTTTT. It specifies CASSYGGWGEKLFF.

V gene TRBV28 combines with J gene TRBJ1-5; tentative D call: TRBD1 (6 bases). CDR3 length: 14 residues. V was pared by 6 bases and J by 1 base, with 10 bases between. CDR1 is MDHEN, CDR2 SYDVKM, per germline. CDR3: CASSNRVSNQPQHF. The CDR3 DNA reads TGTGCCAGCAGCAACAGGGTGAGCAATCAGCCCCAGCATTTT.

This sequence joins TRBV12-1 and TRBJ2-2; TRBD2 is the table's D call and was not checked against the DNA. TRBV12-1 is a recognized pseudogene. The CDR3 contains 16 residues. The CDR3, as DNA: TGTGCCAGCAGCTCCTCGCTAGCGGAGAACACCGGGGAGCTGTTTTTT. Its translation: CASSSSLAENTGELFF.